This TCR beta chain was retrieved from a study of blood T cell repertoires in COVID-19. Looking at the study overall: The cDNA or gDNA used as material had been derived from T cells, B-cell-depleted T cells, or PBMCs.

The protocol was immunoSEQ multiplex PCR, while the TCRdb copy is restricted to in-frame clones and leaves out a portion. The sample records roughly 200,000 clones, roughly 89% being singletons. Clinical history as reported by participants underpinned cohort assignment. The sequenced sample was PBMCs or T cells enriched from blood (not recorded which). The TCR was taken from a woman younger than 45 with acute COVID-19.

CDR3 residues: CASSPNKFGQFSNTGELFF. The CDR3 bases are TGCGCCAGCAGCCCCAATAAGTTTGGACAGTTCTCGAACACCGGGGAGCTGTTTTTT. The chain links TRBV4-1 to TRBJ2-2; D may be TRBD1 (6 bases). CDR1 and CDR2 (germline): MGHRA, YSYEKL. This CDR3 contains 19 residues. V was clipped by 4 bases and J by 0 bases, with 21 bases between them.